The clone carrying this T cell receptor (beta chain) was counted ten times or more. Its target is not known. This entry is derived from a study of regulatory T cells in long-lasting Graves disease. Study findings and constraints: Patients with persistent Graves' had lower TCR diversity than newly diagnosed patients. Relative to new patients (approximately 1,000), persistent patients exhibited greater sharing of public clonotypes (around 3,000).

J was trimmed by 4 bases and V by 4 bases; bases with no gene match: 8. The CDR3 runs 16 residues. The sample's time point: persistent/refractory GD, antithyroid drugs over 5 years with positive TRAb. Preparation of the TCR library used RNA extracted from PBMCs. To make TCR beta libraries, researchers used iRepertoire HTBI primers and Arm-PCR of CDR3 regions. TCRdb redid the calling of the multiplex PCR reads with MiXCR, one entry per CDR3 protein. The sample shows fewer than 400,000 distinct CDR3 sequences, around 20% of them seen only once. The sequence derives from a female donor with Graves disease. This material consisted of peripheral blood mononuclear cells (PBMCs), taken when the disease was refractory, from a patient treated with antithyroid drugs. The chain recombines TRBV12-3 or TRBV12-4 with TRBJ1-5; TRBD1 aligns across 9 bases. CDR3 in DNA: TGTGCCAGCAGTTCCAGGACAGGGGTCTTTAATCAGCCCCAGCATTTT. It translates to CASSSRTGVFNQPQHF.